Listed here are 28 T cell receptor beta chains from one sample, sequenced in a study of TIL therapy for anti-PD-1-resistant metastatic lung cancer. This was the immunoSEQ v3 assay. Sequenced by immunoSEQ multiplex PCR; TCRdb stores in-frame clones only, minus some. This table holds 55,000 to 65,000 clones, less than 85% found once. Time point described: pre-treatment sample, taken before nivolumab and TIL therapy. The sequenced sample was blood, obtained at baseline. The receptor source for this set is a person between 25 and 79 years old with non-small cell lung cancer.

The CDR3 protein is CASSSDPGQGSEQYF. The CDR3 DNA follows: TGTGCCAGCAGTTCCGATCCGGGACAGGGAAGCGAGCAGTACTTC. The chain combines TRBV28 with TRBJ2-7; 9 positions agree with TRBD1. From germline, CDR1 is MDHEN and CDR2 SYDVKM. The junction had 10 bases not matched to a gene; V was cut back by 4 bases and J by 6 bases. This CDR3 contains 15 residues.

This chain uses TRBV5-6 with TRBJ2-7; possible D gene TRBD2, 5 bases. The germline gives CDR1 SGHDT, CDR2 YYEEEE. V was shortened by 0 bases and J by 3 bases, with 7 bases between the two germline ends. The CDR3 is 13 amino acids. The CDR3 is CASSLVGSYEQYF. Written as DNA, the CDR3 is TGTGCCAGCAGCTTGGTGGGGAGCTACGAGCAGTACTTC.

CDR3 in amino acids: CASSLDIYQPQHF. DNA for the CDR3: TGTGCCAGCAGCTTAGATATCTATCAGCCCCAGCATTTT. This rearrangement joins TRBV11-2 to TRBJ1-5, with D unclear. The CDR3 extends over 13 amino acids. V was trimmed by 0 bases and J by 5 bases, leaving 5 bases between them. Germline V gene sequence: CDR1 SGHAT, CDR2 FQNNGV.

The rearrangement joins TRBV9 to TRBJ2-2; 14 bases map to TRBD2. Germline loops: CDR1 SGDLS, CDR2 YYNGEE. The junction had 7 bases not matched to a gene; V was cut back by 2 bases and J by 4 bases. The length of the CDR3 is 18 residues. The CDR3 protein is CASSVGLAGDRSTGELFF. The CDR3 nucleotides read TGTGCCAGCAGCGTGGGACTAGCGGGAGATCGTAGCACCGGGGAGCTGTTTTTT.

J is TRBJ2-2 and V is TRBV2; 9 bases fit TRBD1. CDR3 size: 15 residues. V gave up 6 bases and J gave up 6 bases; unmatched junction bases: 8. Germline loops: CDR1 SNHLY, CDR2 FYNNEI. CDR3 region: CASRGTGRNSGELFF. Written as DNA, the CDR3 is TGTGCCAGCAGGGGGACAGGGAGGAATTCCGGGGAGCTGTTTTTT.

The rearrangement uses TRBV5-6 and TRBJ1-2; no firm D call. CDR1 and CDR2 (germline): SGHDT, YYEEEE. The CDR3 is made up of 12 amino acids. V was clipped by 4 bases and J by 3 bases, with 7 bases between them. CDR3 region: CASSRRDYGYTF. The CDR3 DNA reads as TGTGCCAGCAGCCGAAGGGACTATGGCTACACCTTC. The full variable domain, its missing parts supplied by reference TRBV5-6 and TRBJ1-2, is DAGVTQSPTHLIKTRGQQVTLRCSPKSGHDTVSWYQQALGQGPQFIFQYYEEEERQRGNFPDRFSGHQFPNYSSELNVNALLLGDSALYLCASSRRDYGYTFGSGTRLTVV.

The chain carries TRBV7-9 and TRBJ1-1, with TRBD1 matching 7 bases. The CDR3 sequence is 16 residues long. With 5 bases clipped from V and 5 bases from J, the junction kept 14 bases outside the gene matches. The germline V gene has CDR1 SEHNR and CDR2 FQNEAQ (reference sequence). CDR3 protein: CASSPPEIYRGTEAFF. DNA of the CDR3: TGTGCCAGCAGCCCCCCGGAGATTTACAGGGGAACTGAAGCTTTCTTT.

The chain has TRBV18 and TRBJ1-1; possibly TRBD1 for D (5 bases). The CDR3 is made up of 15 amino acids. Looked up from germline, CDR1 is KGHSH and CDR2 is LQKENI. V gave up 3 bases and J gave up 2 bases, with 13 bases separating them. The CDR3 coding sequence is TGTGCCAGCTCACCTTCGACAGTGCCTAACACTGAAGCTTTCTTT. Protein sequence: CASSPSTVPNTEAFF.

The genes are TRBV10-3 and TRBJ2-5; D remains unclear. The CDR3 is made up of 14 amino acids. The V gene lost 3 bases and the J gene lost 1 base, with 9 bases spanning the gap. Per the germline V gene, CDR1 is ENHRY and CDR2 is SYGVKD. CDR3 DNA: TGTGCCATCAGTGATCTTGGGGTCCAAGAGACCCAGTACTTC. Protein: CAISDLGVQETQYF.

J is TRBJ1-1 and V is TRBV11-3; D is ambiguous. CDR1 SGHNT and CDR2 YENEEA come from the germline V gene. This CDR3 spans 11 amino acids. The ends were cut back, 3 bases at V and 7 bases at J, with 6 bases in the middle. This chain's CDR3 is CASSFEYEAFF. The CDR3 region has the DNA TGTGCCAGCAGCTTCGAGTATGAAGCTTTCTTT.

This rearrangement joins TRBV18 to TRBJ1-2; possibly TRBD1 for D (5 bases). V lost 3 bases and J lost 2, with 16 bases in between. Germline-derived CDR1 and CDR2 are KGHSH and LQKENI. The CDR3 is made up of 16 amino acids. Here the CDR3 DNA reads TGTGCCAGCTCACCCACCTCTGAGGGGCCCAACTATGGCTACACCTTC. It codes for CASSPTSEGPNYGYTF.

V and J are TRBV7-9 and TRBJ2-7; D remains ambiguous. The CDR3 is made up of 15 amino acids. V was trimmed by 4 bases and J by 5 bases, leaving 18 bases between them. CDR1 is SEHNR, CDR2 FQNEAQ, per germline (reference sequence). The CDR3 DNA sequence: TGTGCCAGCAGCTCTACGATGGGCCCTCGTAACGAGCAGTACTTC. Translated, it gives CASSSTMGPRNEQYF.

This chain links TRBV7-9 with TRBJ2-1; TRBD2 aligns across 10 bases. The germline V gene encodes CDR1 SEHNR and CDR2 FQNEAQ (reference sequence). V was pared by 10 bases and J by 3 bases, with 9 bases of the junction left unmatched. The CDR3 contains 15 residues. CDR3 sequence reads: CATRPRTSGYNEQFF. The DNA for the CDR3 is TGTGCCACCCGCCCAAGGACTAGCGGCTACAATGAGCAGTTCTTC.

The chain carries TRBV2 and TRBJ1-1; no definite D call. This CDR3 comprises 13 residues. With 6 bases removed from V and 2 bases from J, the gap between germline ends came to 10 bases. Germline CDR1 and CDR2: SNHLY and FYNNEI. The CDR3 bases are TGTGCCAGCAGGGCGCAATTTAACACTGAAGCTTTCTTT. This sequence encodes CASRAQFNTEAFF.

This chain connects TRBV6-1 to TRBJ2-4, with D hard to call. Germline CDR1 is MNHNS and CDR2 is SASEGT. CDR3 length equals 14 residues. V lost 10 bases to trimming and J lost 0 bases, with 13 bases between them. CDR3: CATEERLAKNIQYF. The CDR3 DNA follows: TGTGCCACCGAAGAACGACTAGCCAAAAACATTCAGTACTTC.

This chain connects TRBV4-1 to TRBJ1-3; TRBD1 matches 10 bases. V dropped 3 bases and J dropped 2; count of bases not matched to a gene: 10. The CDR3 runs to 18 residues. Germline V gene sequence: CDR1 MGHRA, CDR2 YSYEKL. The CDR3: CASSQWDRGFSTGNTIYF. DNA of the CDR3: TGCGCCAGCAGCCAGTGGGACAGGGGATTCAGTACTGGAAACACCATATATTTT.

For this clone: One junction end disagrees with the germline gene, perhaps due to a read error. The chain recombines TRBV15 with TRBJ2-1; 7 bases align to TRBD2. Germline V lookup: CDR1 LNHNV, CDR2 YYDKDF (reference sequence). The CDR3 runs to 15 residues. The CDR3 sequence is CATSRELASYNEQFF. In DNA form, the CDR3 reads TGTGCCACCAGCCGAGAACTAGCGTCCTACAATGAGCAGTTCTTC. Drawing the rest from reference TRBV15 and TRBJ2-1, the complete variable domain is DAMVIQNPRYQVTQFGKPVTLSCSQTLNHNVMYWYQQKSSQAPKLLFHYYDKDFNNEADTPDNFQSRRPNTSFCFLDIRSPGLGDTAMYLCATSRELASYNEQFFGPGTRLTVL.

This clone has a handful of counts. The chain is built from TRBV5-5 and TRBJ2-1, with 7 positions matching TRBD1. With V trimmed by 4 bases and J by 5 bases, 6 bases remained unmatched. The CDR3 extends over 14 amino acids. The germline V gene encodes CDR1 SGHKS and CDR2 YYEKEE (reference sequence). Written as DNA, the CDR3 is TGTGCCAGCAGCCGAGCCGGGACAGACAATGAGCAGTTCTTC. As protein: CASSRAGTDNEQFF.

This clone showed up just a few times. CDR3 coding DNA: TGCGCCAGCAGCCAAGTATATGGAGGGGAGCCTACGAAAGAGCAGTACTTC. Translation gives CASSQVYGGEPTKEQYF. The chain couples TRBV4-1 to TRBJ2-7; possibly TRBD2 for D (6 bases). Between the trimmed V and J ends, which lost 1 base and 7 bases, there was a span of 23 bases. CDR3 length: 17 residues. Germline V lookup: CDR1 MGHRA, CDR2 YSYEKL.

As DNA, the CDR3 is TGTGCCAGCAGCTTACTACCGAGTGCAACTAATGAAAAACTGTTTTTT. It translates to CASSLLPSATNEKLFF. The chain links TRBV11-2 to TRBJ1-4, with D unclear. CDR1 SGHAT and CDR2 FQNNGV come from the germline V gene. Trimming shortened V by 2 bases and J by 0 bases, and 10 bases separated the two germline ends. The CDR3 runs to 16 residues.

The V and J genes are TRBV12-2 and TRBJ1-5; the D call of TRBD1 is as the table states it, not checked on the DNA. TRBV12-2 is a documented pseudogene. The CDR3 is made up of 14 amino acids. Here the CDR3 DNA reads TGTGCAAGTCGCCCTACAGGGAAAAATCAGCCCCAGCATTTT. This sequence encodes CASRPTGKNQPQHF.

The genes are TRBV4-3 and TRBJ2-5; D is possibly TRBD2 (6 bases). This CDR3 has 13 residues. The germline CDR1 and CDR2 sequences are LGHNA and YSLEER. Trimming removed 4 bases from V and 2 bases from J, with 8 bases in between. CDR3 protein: CASSPGLQETQYF. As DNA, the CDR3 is TGCGCCAGCAGCCCGGGACTTCAAGAGACCCAGTACTTC.

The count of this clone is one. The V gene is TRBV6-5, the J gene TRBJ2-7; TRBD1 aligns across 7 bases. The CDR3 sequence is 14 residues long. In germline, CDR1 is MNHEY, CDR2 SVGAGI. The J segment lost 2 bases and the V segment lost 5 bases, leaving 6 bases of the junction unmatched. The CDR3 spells CASSRDSQAYEQYF. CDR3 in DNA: TGTGCCAGCAGTAGGGACAGCCAAGCCTACGAGCAGTACTTC.

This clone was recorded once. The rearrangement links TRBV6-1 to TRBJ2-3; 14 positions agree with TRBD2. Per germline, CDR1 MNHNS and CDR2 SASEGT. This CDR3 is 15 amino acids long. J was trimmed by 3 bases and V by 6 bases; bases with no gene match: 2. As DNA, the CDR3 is TGTGCCAGCAGCCGACTAGCGGGAGGGACAGATACGCAGTATTTT. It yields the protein CASSRLAGGTDTQYF.

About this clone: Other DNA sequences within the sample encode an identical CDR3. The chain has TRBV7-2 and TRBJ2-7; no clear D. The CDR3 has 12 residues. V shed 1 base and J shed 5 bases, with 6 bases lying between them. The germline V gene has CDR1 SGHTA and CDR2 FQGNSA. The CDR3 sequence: CASSLVGDEQYF. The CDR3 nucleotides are TGTGCCAGCAGCTTAGTAGGCGACGAGCAGTACTTC.

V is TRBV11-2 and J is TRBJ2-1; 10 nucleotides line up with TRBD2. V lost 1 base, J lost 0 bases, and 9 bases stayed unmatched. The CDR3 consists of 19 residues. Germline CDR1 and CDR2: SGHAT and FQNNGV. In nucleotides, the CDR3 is TGTGCCAGCAGCTTAGGGGCTAGCGGGAGTGCTTCCTCCTACAATGAGCAGTTCTTC. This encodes CASSLGASGSASSYNEQFF.

The CDR3 DNA is TGTGCCAGTAGTGCGATCAAACAGGGAAACAATGAGCAGTTCTTC. Protein: CASSAIKQGNNEQFF. The genes are TRBV19 and TRBJ2-1, with D possibly TRBD1 on 6 matching bases. Trimming took 5 bases from V and 5 from J, leaving 16 bases between them. There are 15 residues in the CDR3. The germline V gene has CDR1 LNHDA and CDR2 SQIVND (reference sequence).

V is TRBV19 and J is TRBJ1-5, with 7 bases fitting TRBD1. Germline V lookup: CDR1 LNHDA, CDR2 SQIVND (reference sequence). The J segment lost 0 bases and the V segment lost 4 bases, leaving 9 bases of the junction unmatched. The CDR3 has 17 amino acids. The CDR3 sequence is CASSRDSLVYSNQPQHF. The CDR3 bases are TGTGCCAGTAGTAGGGACAGCCTAGTTTATAGCAATCAGCCCCAGCATTTT. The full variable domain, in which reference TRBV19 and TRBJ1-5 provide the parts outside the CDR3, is DGGITQSPKYLFRKEGQNVTLSCEQNLNHDAMYWYRQDPGQGLRLIYYSQIVNDFQKGDIAEGYSVSREKKESFPLTVTSAQKNPTAFYLCASSRDSLVYSNQPQHFGDGTRLSIL.